This paragraph covers one TCR beta chain sequence. Which antigen it targets is not known. No qualities accompany the bases; no much larger clone lies one base away. This entry comes from a study of cytomegalovirus exposure and HLA in healthy donors (TCRdb year 2017). With regard to the full study: According to an earlier analysis of a few hundred of the donors, about 179 million T cells yielded over 90 million unique TCR beta sequences and around 300 Gb of sequence data. About 280 gigabases of sequencing data and around 80 million unique TCR sequences made up an early release that covered several hundred HLA-typed donors. Of the roughly 410 genotyped donors, less than 85% were placed in the genetic ancestry cluster associated with self-reported Caucasian donors. The study was designed to test whether signatures of past pathogen exposure could be identified by cataloging public T cell receptors. The study used immunosequencing to profile the T cell repertoires of under 700 subjects and linked those repertoires to cytomegalovirus serostatus. Besides the first cohort of around 700 subjects, a separate validation cohort made up of 120 or so different subjects was used. To predict cytomegalovirus infection status, the study combined high-throughput TCR immunosequencing, statistical association of individual TCRs with disease status, and machine learning. In a later analysis, previously published TCR beta repertoires from 550 to 700 donors were re-analyzed and high-resolution HLA genotyping was added so that TCR occurrence patterns could be studied. The later analysis used no new phenotypic data to find candidate immune exposures, relying instead on TCR beta sequences and their occurrence across donors. To decide whether each TCR beta V gene segment behaved as functional or pseudogenic, an earlier analysis of fewer than 750 of the donors relied on high-throughput TCR beta sequencing. Alongside the repertoire data, information on donor age, sex, ethnicity and CMV serostatus was compiled. A later genetic analysis took genome-wide SNP genotypes for about 55% of the 666 donors and used that subset as a discovery cohort. Every discovery cohort repertoire had been produced on one sequencing platform. Both class I and class II loci were covered by HLA typing, at four-digit resolution. Typing coverage differed by locus: A, B, C, DRB1 and DQB1 were typed in about 629-640 donors, DQA1 in around 500, DPA1 in roughly 590, and DPB1 in approximately 450. Four to six DR-DQ haplotypes were handled as single units for association and clustering, since linkage in the cohort was strong. Among around 400 genotyped donors of the cohort, an average of around 240,000 unique TCR beta nucleotide sequences was sequenced per donor, of which about 18% were non-productive. The paper's findings and limits, for the study overall: According to a later analysis, most CMV-associated TCR beta chains appeared to be HLA-restricted, and the HLA associations seemed to be driven largely by CMV exposure. A later genetic analysis reported fewer N-insertions in productive TCRs among donors in an Asian-associated ancestry cluster than the approximately 670-donor mean. Because HLA typing was unavailable for some donors at each locus, only the typed subset was used in association tests. When HLA alleles, especially DR and DQ, strongly co-occurred, attributing TCR associations to individual alleles was difficult. Linkage disequilibrium might explain the correlated functional status among segregating V segments, but an unknown experimental factor could not be excluded. In vitro tests confirmed that a few of the cytomegalovirus-associated TCR beta chains recognize cytomegalovirus antigens. The study gave a list of under 200 TCR beta chains associated with cytomegalovirus. In a later analysis, 16,951 TCR beta sequences were associated with specific HLA alleles at a false discovery rate of 0.05. Because counts were too low, roughly 17 rarely observed V segments, including chromosome 9 orphons, were left out of the earlier analysis of over 550 of the donors. A later analysis found that TCR association rates varied across HLA loci, with DRB1 alleles showing the most associated TCRs and HLA-C alleles the fewest. Presence/absence analyses assumed roughly uniform sequencing depth across donors, an assumption that may not hold. A further reported finding was that TCR beta sequences accurately predicted the HLA-A and HLA-B alleles for most subjects in the first cohort. Because the 87-base-pair reads could not distinguish some IMGT-functional V segments, including TRBV6-2 and TRBV6-3, those segments were excluded. In this cohort, only TCR beta chains were sequenced, and detectable features were limited by the absence of alpha or paired-chain data. For the cohort, immune exposure information was limited to CMV serostatus. The authors suggested that the approach could potentially be extended to other disease states and immunological phenotypes. A later genetic analysis associated a missense DCLRE1C variant with V-gene and J-gene trimming of TCR beta chains, and an independent cohort replicated the association. In a later analysis, HLA-associated TCR beta chains were found to be more clonally expanded and to have lower generation probabilities than equally common non-associated chains. A cluster of highly shared sequence variants was judged likely to represent a technical artifact of the sequencing pipeline. In an earlier analysis of over 550 of the donors, most TCR beta V segments were observed in productive rearrangements about 87% or about 30% of the time, broadly matching IMGT annotations. While some public TCRs were present in many individuals, most TCR sequences turned up only very rarely across donors. In both the original and validation cohorts, the classifier was reported to diagnose cytomegalovirus status with high specificity and sensitivity. In a later analysis, several top co-occurrence clusters were reported to appear linked to parvovirus B19, influenza, CMV and Epstein-Barr virus.

Taken from the germline V gene, the CDR1 and CDR2 loops are MNHEY and SVGAGI. Including the terminal cysteine and phenylalanine, the CDR3 comprises 15 residues. Only CDR3 DNA is held: 45 bases, read in frame from base 1. The junction shows trimming of 6 bases on V and 3 bases on J, and the gene matches do not reach 6 bases of it. Library generation was performed with the immunoSEQ multiplex PCR assay. For the multiplex PCR, a mixture combining 60 forward primers for TCR Vbeta segments and 13 reverse primers for TCR Jbeta segments was used. The CDR3 region of rearranged TCR beta genes was amplified from genomic DNA with a multiplex PCR assay. The Illumina HiSeq System was used to sequence the amplified TCR beta libraries as 87-base-pair reads. The study's own analysis went as follows. Across the 700 or so repertoires, a later analysis counted 80 million or so unique TCR beta chains, about 10 million of which were shared by at least two donors. Raw reads were error-corrected and collapsed into unique sequences by a nearest-neighbor algorithm in which closely related sequences were merged to remove PCR and sequencing errors. V, D and J gene segments were assigned by aligning CDR3 sequences to IMGT reference sequences. Each retained sequence needed at least a six-nucleotide match to both a V gene segment and a J gene segment. Rearrangements were called productive when the CDR3 lacked stop codons and stayed in frame with V and J; all others were non-productive. Following IMGT convention, CDR3 was defined as the stretch from the second conserved V-encoded cysteine to the conserved J-encoded phenylalanine. In an earlier analysis of 587 of the donors, sequences lacking an unambiguous match to a single V gene segment were excluded. In an earlier analysis of approximately 610 of the donors, V segments were called functional above 56.7% productive rearrangements and were called segregating when the between-donor standard deviation exceeded 5%. A statistical classification framework was built to diagnose cytomegalovirus status from the catalog of TCR beta chain sequences. In a later analysis, TCR nucleotide sequences were compared against IMGT/GENE-DB human TR gene sequences so that V and J genes could be assigned. Using the TCRdist pipeline, a later analysis assigned CDR3 sequences along with most-parsimonious VDJ recombination scenarios. In a later analysis, each TCR beta chain was defined by its CDR3 amino acid sequence together with its V-gene family, and reads lacking a unique V-gene family were excluded. In a later analysis, several hundred highly shared, low-generation-probability nucleotide sequences were removed to address suspected cross-contamination and a sequencing artifact. In a later analysis, a clonal expansion index for each public chain was calculated from normalized within-repertoire ranks of inferred template counts. In a later analysis, generation probabilities were computed with a VDJ recombination model fitted to out-of-frame rearrangements, and the resulting probabilities were checked against IGoR. Hypergeometric tests were used in a later analysis to score TCR-TCR, TCR-HLA and TCR-CMV co-occurrence, with a repertoire-size bias correction applied to the TCR pairs. In a later analysis, false discovery rates were estimated by permuting HLA or CMV assignments 20 times. In a later analysis, co-occurring TCRs were grouped with DBSCAN, and TCRdist sequence similarity was added when clustering was performed within HLA-allele-positive subsets. For co-occurrence clustering, repertoires with fewer than 30,000 or more than 120,000 public chains were excluded, along with five repertoires with anomalous nucleotide sharing. TCRdb mirrors the immuneACCESS table, restricted to in-frame sequences. Some clones are absent from its copies; in checked studies, under half trace to an unresolved V gene, and the reason for the others is unknown. D and trimming come from the DNA, and the V and J calls and clone size come from that table. Here the sample has 150,000 or so clones; around 82% occur a single time. Around 1% of the sample is in the top ten clones.

In total, 600 or so healthy bone marrow donors made up the cohort. At the time of sampling, every cohort member was nominally healthy, though immune exposures that went unrecorded were likely present. The donor was CMV seronegative and was included in the group of 352 seronegative cohort members. A peripheral blood sample was collected from each donor, and TCR beta sequencing was performed on peripheral blood mononuclear cells. The Qiagen DNeasy Blood Extraction Kit was used to extract genomic DNA from the blood cell samples. This TCR came from a man aged 25 to 45 in good health and CMV-seronegative. The V gene is TRBV6-5 and the J gene is TRBJ2-7, with 12 bases matching TRBD2. Sequencing was carried out using PBMCs. The CDR3 here reads CASSQQGLAGYEQYF. The nucleotides are TGTGCCAGCAGCCAACAGGGACTAGCGGGCTACGAGCAGTACTTC.